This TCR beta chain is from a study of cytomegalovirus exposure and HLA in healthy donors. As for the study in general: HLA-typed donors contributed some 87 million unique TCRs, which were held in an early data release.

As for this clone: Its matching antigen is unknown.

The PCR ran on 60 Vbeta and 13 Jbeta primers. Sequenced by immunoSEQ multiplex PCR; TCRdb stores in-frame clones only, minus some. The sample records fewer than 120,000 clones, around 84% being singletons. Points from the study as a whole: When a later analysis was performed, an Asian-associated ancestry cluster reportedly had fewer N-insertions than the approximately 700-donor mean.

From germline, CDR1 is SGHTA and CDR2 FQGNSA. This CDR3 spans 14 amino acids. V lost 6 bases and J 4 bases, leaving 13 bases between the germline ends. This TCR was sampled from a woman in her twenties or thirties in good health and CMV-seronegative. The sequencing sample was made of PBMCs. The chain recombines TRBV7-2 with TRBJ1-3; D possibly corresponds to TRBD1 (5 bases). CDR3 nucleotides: TGTGCCAGCAGACCTCAGGGTAACGGAAACACCATATATTTT. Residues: CASRPQGNGNTIYF. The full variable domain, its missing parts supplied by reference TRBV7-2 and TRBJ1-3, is GAGVSQSPSNKVTEKGKDVELRCDPISGHTALYWYRQSLGQGLEFLIYFQGNSAPDKSGLPSDRFSAERTGGSVSTLTIQRTQQEDSAVYLCASRPQGNGNTIYFGEGSWLTVV.